Listed below are T cell receptor beta chains from one sample, sequenced in a study of regulatory T cells in long-lasting Graves disease. TCRdb used MiXCR to reprocess the multiplex PCR reads, holding one entry per CDR3 protein. The top ten clones hold about 15% of a sample with 200,000 to 300,000 distinct CDR3 sequences, over 20% of them seen once. The sequenced sample was peripheral blood mononuclear cells (PBMCs), obtained at new diagnosis, from a patient treated with antithyroid drugs. These receptors were obtained from a female donor with Graves disease. Both conserved end residues are part of each CDR3. The D gene is left open where the match is weak. The size entry is marked missing in some rows and otherwise reads once, few, many or a size class.

>TRBJ1-3|TRBV6-2/TRBV6-3|NA|many
CASSEQGYGNTIYF
TGTGCCAGCAGTGAACAGGGTTACGGAAACACCATATATTTT
>TRBJ2-5|TRBV14|TRBD1|many
CASSSGQDRETQYF
TGTGCCAGCAGCTCGGGACAGGACCGAGAGACCCAGTACTTC
>TRBJ1-4|TRBV5-4|NA|few
CASSYGGTNSEKLFF
TGTGCCAGCAGCTACGGCGGGACGAATAGTGAAAAACTGTTTTTT
>TRBJ1-2|TRBV2|NA|NA
CASSQDPGNSGYTF
TGTGCCAGCAGCCAAGACCCCGGGAACTCTGGCTACACCTTC
>TRBJ2-1|TRBV12-3/TRBV12-4|TRBD2|NA
CASSLTSGRFEQFF
TGTGCCAGCAGTTTAACTAGCGGGAGGTTTGAGCAGTTCTTC
>TRBJ2-5|TRBV28|TRBD1|many
CASSNPTGGGETQYF
TGTGCCAGCAGCAATCCGACAGGGGGCGGGGAGACCCAGTACTTC
>TRBJ2-1|TRBV3-1|TRBD2|many
CASSQDLGTSGLFF
TGTGCCAGCAGCCAAGATTTGGGGACTAGCGGTTTGTTCTTC
>TRBJ2-2|TRBV12-3/TRBV12-4|NA|many
CASSSATGPGELFF
TGTGCCAGCAGTTCGGCGACAGGTCCGGGGGAGCTGTTTTTT
>TRBJ2-2|TRBV3-1|TRBD2|NA
CASSPERGVLGELFF
TGTGCCAGCAGCCCGGAGCGGGGGGTACTCGGGGAGCTGTTTTTT
>TRBJ2-3|TRBV7-2|TRBD2|many
CASSPRTSGNTDTQYF
TGTGCCAGCAGCCCCCGGACTAGCGGGAACACAGATACGCAGTATTTT
>TRBJ1-1|TRBV19|TRBD1|NA
CASSPLQGAGTEAFF
TGTGCCAGCAGCCCTCTCCAGGGGGCGGGCACTGAAGCTTTCTTT
>TRBJ2-5|TRBV7-2|NA|many
CASSFSKGGETQYF
TGTGCCAGCAGCTTCTCAAAGGGGGGGGAGACCCAGTACTTC
>TRBJ1-2|TRBV6-5|TRBD1|NA
CASSSGQGFVYGYTF
TGTGCCAGCAGTTCGGGACAGGGATTTGTCTATGGCTACACCTTC
>TRBJ1-2|TRBV28|TRBD1|many
CASSFGDREAGYTF
TGTGCCAGCAGTTTCGGGGACAGGGAGGCTGGCTACACCTTC
>TRBJ2-7|TRBV20-1|NA|many
CSASPSVEGRSYEQYF
TGCAGTGCGAGCCCCTCCGTTGAGGGCCGCTCCTACGAGCAGTACTTC
>TRBJ2-1|TRBV7-2|NA|few
CASSLAPPNEQFF
TGTGCCAGCAGCTTAGCGCCTCCCAATGAGCAGTTCTTC
>TRBJ2-5|TRBV2|NA|NA
CASSDTGNQETQYF
TGTGCCAGCAGTGACACAGGGAACCAAGAGACCCAGTACTTC
>TRBJ2-3|TRBV5-1|NA|many
CASCLWGWGTDTQYF
TGCGCCAGCTGCCTCTGGGGTTGGGGCACAGATACGCAGTATTTT
>TRBJ2-5|TRBV6-1|TRBD2|many
CASSTGTSLYQETQYF
TGTGCCAGCAGTACCGGGACTAGTTTGTACCAAGAGACCCAGTACTTC
>TRBJ1-1|TRBV4-1|NA|many
CASSQVMLAMNTEAFF
TGCGCCAGCAGCCAAGTCATGTTGGCCATGAACACTGAAGCTTTCTTT
>TRBJ2-1|TRBV7-3|TRBD2|NA
CASSVGTSGRGSYNEQFF
TGTGCCAGCAGCGTCGGGACTAGCGGGAGAGGCTCCTACAATGAGCAGTTCTTC
>TRBJ1-1|TRBV6-2/TRBV6-3|NA|many
CASSYASRVTAFF
TGTGCCAGCAGTTACGCCTCGCGGGTAACGGCTTTCTTT
>TRBJ2-1|TRBV4-1|NA|NA
CASSPGNTRGNEQFF
TGCGCCAGCAGCCCAGGCAATACTAGGGGCAATGAGCAGTTCTTC